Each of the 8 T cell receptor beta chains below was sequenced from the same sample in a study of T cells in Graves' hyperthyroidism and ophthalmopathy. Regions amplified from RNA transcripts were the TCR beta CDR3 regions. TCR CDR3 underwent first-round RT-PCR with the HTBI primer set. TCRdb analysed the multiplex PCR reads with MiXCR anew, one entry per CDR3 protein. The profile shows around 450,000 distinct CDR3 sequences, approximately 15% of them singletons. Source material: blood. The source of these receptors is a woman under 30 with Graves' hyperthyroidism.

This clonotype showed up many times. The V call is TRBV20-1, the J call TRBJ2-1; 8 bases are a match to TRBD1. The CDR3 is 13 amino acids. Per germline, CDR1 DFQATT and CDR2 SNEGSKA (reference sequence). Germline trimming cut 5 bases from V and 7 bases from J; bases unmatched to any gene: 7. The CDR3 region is CSAEDRDRNEQFF. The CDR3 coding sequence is TGCAGTGCTGAGGACAGGGACAGAAATGAGCAGTTCTTC.

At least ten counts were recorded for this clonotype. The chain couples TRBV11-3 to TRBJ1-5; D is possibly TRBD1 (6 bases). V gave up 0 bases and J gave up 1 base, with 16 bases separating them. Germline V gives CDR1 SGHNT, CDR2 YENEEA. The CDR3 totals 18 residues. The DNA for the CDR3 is TGTGCCAGCAGCTTAGATGCCCGGGGGCGATGGAGCAATCAGCCCCAGCATTTT. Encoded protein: CASSLDARGRWSNQPQHF.

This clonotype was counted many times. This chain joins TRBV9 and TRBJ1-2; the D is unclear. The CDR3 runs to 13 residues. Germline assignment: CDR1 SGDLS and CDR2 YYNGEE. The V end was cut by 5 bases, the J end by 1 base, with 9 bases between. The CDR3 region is CASRLGNNYGYTF. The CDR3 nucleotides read TGTGCCAGCAGGTTGGGGAATAACTATGGCTACACCTTC.

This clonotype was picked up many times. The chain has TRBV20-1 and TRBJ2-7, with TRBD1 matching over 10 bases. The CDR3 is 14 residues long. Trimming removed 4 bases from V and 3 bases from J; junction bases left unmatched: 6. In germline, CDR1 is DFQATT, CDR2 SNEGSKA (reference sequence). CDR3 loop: CSATRDRGLYEQYF. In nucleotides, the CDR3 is TGCAGTGCTACCCGGGACAGGGGCCTCTACGAGCAGTACTTC.

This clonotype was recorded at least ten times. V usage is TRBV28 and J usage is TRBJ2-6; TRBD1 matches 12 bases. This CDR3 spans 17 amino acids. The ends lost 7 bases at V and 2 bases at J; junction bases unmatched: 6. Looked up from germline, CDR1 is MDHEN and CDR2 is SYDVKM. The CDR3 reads CASKPGQGAPGANVLTF. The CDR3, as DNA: TGTGCCAGCAAACCGGGACAGGGGGCTCCTGGGGCCAACGTCCTGACTTTC.

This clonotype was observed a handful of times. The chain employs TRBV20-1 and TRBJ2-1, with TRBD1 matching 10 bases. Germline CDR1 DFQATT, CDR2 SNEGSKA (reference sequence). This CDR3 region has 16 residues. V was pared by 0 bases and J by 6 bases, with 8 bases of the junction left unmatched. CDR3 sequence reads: CSARDGGTGDFNEQFF. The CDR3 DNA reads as TGCAGTGCTAGAGATGGAGGGACAGGGGATTTCAATGAGCAGTTCTTC.

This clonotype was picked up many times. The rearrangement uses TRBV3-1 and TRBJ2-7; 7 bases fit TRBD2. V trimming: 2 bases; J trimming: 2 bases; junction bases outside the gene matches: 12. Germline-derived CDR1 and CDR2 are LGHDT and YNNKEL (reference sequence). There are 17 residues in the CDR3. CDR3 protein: CASSQKTGRAGAYEQYF. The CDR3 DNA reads TGTGCCAGCAGCCAAAAGACTGGGAGGGCGGGAGCCTACGAGCAGTACTTC.

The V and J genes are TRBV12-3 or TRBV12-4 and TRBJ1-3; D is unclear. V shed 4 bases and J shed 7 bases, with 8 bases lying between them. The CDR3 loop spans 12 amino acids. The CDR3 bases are TGTGCCAGCAGTTCAATGAGGAACACCATATATTTT. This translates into CASSSMRNTIYF.